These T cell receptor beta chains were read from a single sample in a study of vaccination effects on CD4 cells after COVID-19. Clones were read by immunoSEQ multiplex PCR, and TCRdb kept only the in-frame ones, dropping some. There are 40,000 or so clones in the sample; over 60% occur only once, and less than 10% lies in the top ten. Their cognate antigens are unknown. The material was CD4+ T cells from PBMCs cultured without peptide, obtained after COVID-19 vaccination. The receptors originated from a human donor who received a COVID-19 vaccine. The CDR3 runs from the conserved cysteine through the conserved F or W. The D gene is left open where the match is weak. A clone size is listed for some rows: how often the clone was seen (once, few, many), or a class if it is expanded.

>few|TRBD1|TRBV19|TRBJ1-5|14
TGTGCCAGTAGTAGGACAGGCGGGAATCAGCCCCAGCATTTT
CASSRTGGNQPQHF
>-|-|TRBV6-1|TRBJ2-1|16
TGTGCCAGCAGTGAATGGCTGTCATTCGGCAACAATGAGCAGTTCTTC
CASSEWLSFGNNEQFF
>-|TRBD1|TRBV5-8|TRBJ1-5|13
TGTGCCAGTGGACAGGAATCGAATCAGCCCCAGCATTTT
CASGQESNQPQHF
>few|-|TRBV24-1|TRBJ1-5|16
TGTGCCACCAGTGATGGGGACACCGGGACAAATCAGCCCCAGCATTTT
CATSDGDTGTNQPQHF
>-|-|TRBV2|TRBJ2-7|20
TGTGCCAGCAGTCCCCTCCTGCGGGTCGTTCGACCGCGGCCCGTCCACGAGCAGTACTTC
CASSPLLRVVRPRPVHEQYF
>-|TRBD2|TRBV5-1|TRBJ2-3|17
TGCGCCAGCAGCTTGGCCGGGACTAGCGGACACACAGATACGCAGTATTTT
CASSLAGTSGHTDTQYF
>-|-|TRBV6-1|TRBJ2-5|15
TGTGCCAGCAGTGATTATTTTAGGGGAGGAGAGACCCAGTACTTC
CASSDYFRGGETQYF
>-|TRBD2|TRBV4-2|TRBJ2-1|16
TGTGCCAGCAGCAATATTAGCGGGTCTTCCTACAATGAGCAGTTCTTC
CASSNISGSSYNEQFF
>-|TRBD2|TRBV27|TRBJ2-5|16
TGTGCCAGCAGTTCAGTTATAGCGGGGAACCAAGAGACCCAGTACTTC
CASSSVIAGNQETQYF
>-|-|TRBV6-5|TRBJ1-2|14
TGTGCCAGCAGAGCCCGTCCGGGGGCTTATGGCTACACCTTC
CASRARPGAYGYTF
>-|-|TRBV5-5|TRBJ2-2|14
TGTGCCAGCAGCTTGGCGTTAGAAAGCGGGGAGCTGTTTTTT
CASSLALESGELFF
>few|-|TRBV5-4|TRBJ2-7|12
TGTGCCAGCAGCAAACAGGGCTACGAGCAGTACTTC
CASSKQGYEQYF
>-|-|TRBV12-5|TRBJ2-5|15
TGTGCTAGTGGACCAGGGGCTAGCGTTGGGGAGACCCAGTACTTC
CASGPGASVGETQYF
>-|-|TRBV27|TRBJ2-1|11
TGTGCCAGCAGTTTAGGTGGACCGCAGTTCTTC
CASSLGGPQFF
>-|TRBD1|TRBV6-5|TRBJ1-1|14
TGTGCCAGCAGGGCCGGGGACAGAAGGACTGAAGCTTTCTTT
CASRAGDRRTEAFF
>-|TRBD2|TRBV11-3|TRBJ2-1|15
TGTGCCAGCAGCTTATCAGCGGGAGGTGGGATTGAGCAGTTCTTC
CASSLSAGGGIEQFF
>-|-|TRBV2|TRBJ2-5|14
TGTGCCAGCAGTGAAAACGGGCCTAAAGAGACCCAGTACTTC
CASSENGPKETQYF
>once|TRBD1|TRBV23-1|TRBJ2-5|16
TGCGCCAGCAGTCTGAGACAGGGTCAGAGGCAAGAGACCCAGTACTTC
CASSLRQGQRQETQYF
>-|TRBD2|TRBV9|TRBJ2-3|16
TGTGCCAGCAGCGATAGGGGCGGGGGGGCCCCAGATACGCAGTATTTT
CASSDRGGGAPDTQYF
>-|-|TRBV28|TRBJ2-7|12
TGTGCCAGCACAGGAAGCTCCTACGAGCAGTACTTC
CASTGSSYEQYF
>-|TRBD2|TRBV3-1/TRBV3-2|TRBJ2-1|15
TGTGCCAGCAGCCAAGGACTAGCGACCTACAATGAGCAGTTCTTC
CASSQGLATYNEQFF
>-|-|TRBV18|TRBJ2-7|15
TGTGCCAGCTCCTCAAGGGGAAACGGTATATACGAGCAGTACTTC
CASSSRGNGIYEQYF
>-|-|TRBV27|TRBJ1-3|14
TGTGCCAGCAGCCGCGATATCTCTGGAAACACCATATATTTT
CASSRDISGNTIYF
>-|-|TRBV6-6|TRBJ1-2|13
TGTGCCAGCAGTCGATCGGGAAACTATGGCTACACCTTC
CASSRSGNYGYTF
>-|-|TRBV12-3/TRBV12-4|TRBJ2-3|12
TGTGCCAGCAGTTTTTCCACAGATACGCAGTATTTT
CASSFSTDTQYF
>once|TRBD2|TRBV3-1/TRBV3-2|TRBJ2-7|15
TGTGCCAGCAGCCAAATTGCTAGCGGGAGCTACGAGCAGTACTTC
CASSQIASGSYEQYF
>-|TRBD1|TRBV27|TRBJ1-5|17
TGTGCCAGCAGTTTATATGGGACAGGGGGCAGCAATCAGCCCCAGCATTTT
CASSLYGTGGSNQPQHF